This passage covers 21 T cell receptor beta chains from one sample sequenced in a study of OX40 agonist ivuxolimab in advanced cancers. The library was produced with the immunoSEQ multiplex PCR assay. In TCRdb, the immuneACCESS table is reduced to in-frame sequences with V and J assigned. These tables do not hold every clone; where another copy was compared, an unresolved V gene accounts for under half, and the others remain unexplained. The sample data list tens of thousands of clones, and 85% to 95% of these were observed just once. The leading ten clones occupy approximately 9% of the sample. Sequences were derived from CD4+ or CD8+ T cells sorted from blood, sampled in a trial of the OX40 agonist ivuxolimab. All receptors derive from an adult with an advanced solid tumor such as melanoma, head and neck, liver or kidney cancer.

This chain connects TRBV7-3 to TRBJ2-7, with 9 positions matching TRBD1. The CDR3 extends over 16 amino acids. Per germline, CDR1 SGHTA and CDR2 FQGTGA. Trimming removed 5 bases from V and 3 bases from J; junction bases left unmatched: 11. The CDR3 bases are TGTGCCAGCAGCGCCAATATCGGGACAGGGATCTACGAGCAGTACTTC. Residues: CASSANIGTGIYEQYF.

The chain is built from TRBV9 and TRBJ2-3, with 10 bases aligning to TRBD2. This CDR3 is 16 amino acids long. Germline trimming cut 4 bases from V and 4 bases from J; bases unmatched to any gene: 9. Germline CDR1 SGDLS, CDR2 YYNGEE. The CDR3 nucleotides read TGTGCCAGCAGCTTGCCTACTAGCGGGGAATCAGATACGCAGTATTTT. It encodes CASSLPTSGESDTQYF.

This chain uses TRBV19 with TRBJ1-3; D gene uncertain. Germline CDR1 is LNHDA and CDR2 is SQIVND (reference sequence). The germline V and J ends were trimmed by 6 bases and 4 bases, with 10 bases remaining between them. The CDR3 sequence is 13 residues long. CDR3 sequence: CASRAGGGNTIYF. DNA for the CDR3: TGTGCCAGTAGGGCAGGAGGGGGAAACACCATATATTTT.

The chain employs TRBV5-1 and TRBJ1-1; D is undetermined. This CDR3 contains 12 residues. Germline lookup yields CDR1 SGHRS and CDR2 YFSETQ. The germline V and J ends were trimmed by 5 bases and 7 bases, with 12 bases remaining between them. The CDR3 is CASRTTGDEAFF. The CDR3 coding sequence is TGCGCCAGCAGAACGACGGGAGATGAAGCTTTCTTT. The full variable domain, completed using reference TRBV5-1 and TRBJ1-1, is KAGVTQTPRYLIKTRGQQVTLSCSPISGHRSVSWYQQTPGQGLQFLFEYFSETQRNKGNFPGRFSGRQFSNSRSEMNVSTLELGDSALYLCASRTTGDEAFFGQGTRLTVV.

The chain is built from TRBV5-1 and TRBJ1-1; 8 bases fit TRBD1. The CDR3 sequence is 14 residues long. V lost 4 bases, J lost 6 bases, and 8 bases stayed unmatched. From germline, CDR1 is SGHRS and CDR2 YFSETQ. Written as DNA, the CDR3 is TGCGCCAGCAGCCTCGGACAGGGAGGAGCTGAAGCTTTCTTT. Protein: CASSLGQGGAEAFF.

The V and J genes are TRBV4-1 and TRBJ1-3, with D tentatively TRBD1 (5 bases). The germline CDR1 and CDR2 sequences are MGHRA and YSYEKL. V lost 1 base and J 0 bases, leaving 13 bases between the germline ends. This CDR3 is 17 amino acids long. CDR3 in amino acids: CASSQGKTEYSGNTIYF. In nucleotides, the CDR3 is TGCGCCAGCAGCCAAGGGAAGACAGAGTACTCTGGAAACACCATATATTTT.

The rearrangement joins TRBV27 to TRBJ2-1, with TRBD1 as a possible D gene (6 bases). Germline CDR1 MNHEY, CDR2 SMNVEV (reference sequence). The CDR3 length is 13 residues. Trimming took off 7 bases at V and 6 bases at J, with 13 bases between the two ends. The CDR3 DNA sequence: TGTGCCAGCAATCCCTTGGGGGCCAATGAGCAGTTCTTC. It codes for CASNPLGANEQFF.

The V gene is TRBV4-3, the J gene TRBJ2-3, with D unclear. The germline CDR1 and CDR2 sequences are LGHNA and YSLEER. Deletions cut 0 bases from V and 5 bases from J, with 9 bases between. The CDR3 is 14 residues long. The CDR3 loop is CASSQDRRIDTQYF. The CDR3 DNA sequence: TGCGCCAGCAGCCAAGATAGACGGATAGATACGCAGTATTTT.

The chain uses TRBV7-2 and TRBJ2-3; D is possibly TRBD2 (6 bases). The length of the CDR3 is 17 residues. CDR1 and CDR2 from the germline V gene are SGHTA and FQGNSA. V lost 5 bases and J lost 11, with 29 bases in between. The CDR3 DNA is TGTGCCAGCAGCATCACCCTGGCGGGGCCGGCTCAGATAGAGCAGTATTTT. Protein: CASSITLAGPAQIEQYF.

The rearrangement joins TRBV7-9 to TRBJ2-5, with a weak D call TRBD2 (5 bases). Germline CDR1 and CDR2: SEHNR and FQNEAQ (reference sequence). Trimming left V 5 bases short and J 5 bases short, with 18 bases between. This CDR3 is built from 15 residues. CDR3 sequence: CASSLPQSTGETQYF. Here the CDR3 DNA reads TGTGCCAGCAGCCTCCCCCAGTCGACGGGGGAGACCCAGTACTTC. Full variable domain (remainder filled in from reference TRBV7-9 and TRBJ2-5): DTGVSQNPRHKITKRGQNVTFRCDPISEHNRLYWYRQTLGQGPEFLTYFQNEAQLEKSRLLSDRFSAERPKGSFSTLEIQRTEQGDSAMYLCASSLPQSTGETQYFGPGTRLLVL.

The gene calls are TRBV27 and TRBJ2-5, with 15 bases that match TRBD2. J gave up 5 bases and V 5 bases, and 6 bases lay outside the gene matches. CDR1 is MNHEY and CDR2 is SMNVEV in the germline V gene (reference sequence). This CDR3 has 16 residues. The CDR3 DNA reads as TGTGCCAGCAGTCCCGGACTAGCGGGAGGGCCGGAGACCCAGTACTTC. Translated, it gives CASSPGLAGGPETQYF.

V gene TRBV19 combines with J gene TRBJ2-2; TRBD1 is a possible D gene (6 bases). Germline V gives CDR1 LNHDA, CDR2 SQIVND (reference sequence). The V end lost 5 bases, the J end lost 5 bases, and 15 bases lay between the germline ends. This CDR3 contains 15 residues. For the CDR3, the DNA is TGTGCCAGTAGTGCCGGGACACGGAGGACCGGGGAGCTGTTTTTT. Translation: CASSAGTRRTGELFF.

The chain uses TRBV25-1 and TRBJ2-1; 10 nucleotides align to TRBD2. This CDR3 has 16 residues. With 2 bases clipped from V and 2 bases from J, the junction kept 3 bases outside the gene matches. Germline V gene data show CDR1 as MGHDK and CDR2 as SYGVNS. DNA of the CDR3: TGTGCCAGCAGTGAAGGGCTAGCGGGGGCCTACAATGAGCAGTTCTTC. Translating it yields CASSEGLAGAYNEQFF. Full variable domain (missing parts from reference TRBV25-1 and TRBJ2-1): EADIYQTPRYLVIGTGKKITLECSQTMGHDKMYWYQQDPGMELHLIHYSYGVNSTEKGDLSSESTVSRIRTEHFPLTLESARPSHTSQYLCASSEGLAGAYNEQFFGPGTRLTVL.

The chain carries TRBV4-1 and TRBJ2-6, with D perhaps matching TRBD1 (5 bases). The CDR3 is 14 amino acids. Germline values: CDR1 MGHRA, CDR2 YSYEKL. Deletions cut 5 bases from V and 2 bases from J, with 7 bases between. This CDR3 is CASSGAAGANVLTF. CDR3 nucleotides: TGCGCCAGCAGCGGGGCCGCTGGGGCCAACGTCCTGACTTTC.

The chain joins TRBV9 to TRBJ2-7; no clear D gene. The CDR3 is made up of 13 amino acids. V was trimmed by 3 bases and J by 0 bases, leaving 7 bases between them. The germline CDR1 and CDR2 sequences are SGDLS and YYNGEE. The CDR3: CASSGLSSYEQYF. CDR3 in DNA: TGTGCCAGCAGCGGCTTAAGCTCCTACGAGCAGTACTTC.

This rearrangement joins TRBV12-5 to TRBJ2-3, with 7 nucleotides matching TRBD2. The germline CDR1 and CDR2 sequences are LGHNT and FRNRAP. The junction had 9 bases not matched to a gene; V was cut back by 5 bases and J by 4 bases. The CDR3 consists of 15 residues. DNA of the CDR3: TGTGCTAGTGGTACCCTACCGGGGGGTGCAGATACGCAGTATTTT. Translated: CASGTLPGGADTQYF.

This clone was seen only once. The rearrangement links TRBV15 to TRBJ2-5; 7 positions agree with TRBD2. V gave up 5 bases and J gave up 2 bases; unmatched junction bases: 8. The CDR3 is 15 residues long. Germline V lookup: CDR1 LNHNV, CDR2 YYDKDF (reference sequence). The DNA of the CDR3 is TGTGCCACCAGCGGCGCTAGCGGCACACAAGAGACCCAGTACTTC. It translates to CATSGASGTQETQYF.

The chain carries TRBV5-5 and TRBJ2-5, with D unclear. The DNA matches TRBJ2-7 better at its end, which makes the J call doubtful. The CDR3 has 14 amino acids. Per the germline V gene, CDR1 is SGHKS and CDR2 is YYEKEE (reference sequence). In DNA, the CDR3 is TGTGCCAGCAGCTTAGACGGCCTATCCTACGAGCAGTACTTC. Translation gives CASSLDGLSYEQYF.

The rearrangement links TRBV19 to TRBJ1-2, with 9 bases matching TRBD1. The CDR3 extends over 12 amino acids. The germline V gene has CDR1 LNHDA and CDR2 SQIVND (reference sequence). Trimming cost V 6 bases and J 6 bases; bases outside gene matches: 2. DNA for the CDR3: TGTGCCAGTAGCAGACAGGGGGATGGCTACACCTTC. This sequence encodes CASSRQGDGYTF.

The chain carries TRBV7-6 and TRBJ2-7, with D hard to call. Trimming left V 2 bases short and J 5 bases short, with 4 bases between. The CDR3 contains 11 residues. The germline V gene encodes CDR1 SGHVS and CDR2 FNYEAQ. This CDR3 is CASSLNNEQYF. The CDR3 bases are TGTGCCAGCAGCTTAAATAACGAGCAGTACTTC.

The chain combines TRBV7-9 with TRBJ2-1; D gene ambiguous. V was clipped by 7 bases and J by 6 bases, with 7 bases between them. Germline lookup yields CDR1 SEHNR and CDR2 FQNEAQ (reference sequence). The CDR3 is 11 residues long. The CDR3 nucleotides are TGTGCCAGCACCCGGAGCAATGAGCAGTTCTTC. This translates into CASTRSNEQFF.